This T cell receptor beta chain appears in the sequencing data of a study of CD8+ T cells in alopecia areata. Trimming shortened V by 0 bases and J by 2 bases, and 6 bases separated the two germline ends. From germline, CDR1 is SGHDT and CDR2 YYEEEE. This CDR3 has 14 residues. The sequencing template was cDNA reverse transcribed from extracted RNA. Using immunoSEQ multiplex PCR, the repertoire was profiled, and TCRdb retains in-frame clones only, with some absent. The table includes 95,000 to 110,000 clones, 55% detected once. The rearrangement joins TRBV5-6 to TRBJ1-5; possible D gene TRBD1, 5 bases. This TCR was sampled from a human donor in good health. Sequenced input: CD4+ T cells sorted from blood. In DNA, the CDR3 is TGTGCCAGCAGCTTGGGGGACGGCAATCAGCCCCAGCATTTT. Amino acid sequence: CASSLGDGNQPQHF.